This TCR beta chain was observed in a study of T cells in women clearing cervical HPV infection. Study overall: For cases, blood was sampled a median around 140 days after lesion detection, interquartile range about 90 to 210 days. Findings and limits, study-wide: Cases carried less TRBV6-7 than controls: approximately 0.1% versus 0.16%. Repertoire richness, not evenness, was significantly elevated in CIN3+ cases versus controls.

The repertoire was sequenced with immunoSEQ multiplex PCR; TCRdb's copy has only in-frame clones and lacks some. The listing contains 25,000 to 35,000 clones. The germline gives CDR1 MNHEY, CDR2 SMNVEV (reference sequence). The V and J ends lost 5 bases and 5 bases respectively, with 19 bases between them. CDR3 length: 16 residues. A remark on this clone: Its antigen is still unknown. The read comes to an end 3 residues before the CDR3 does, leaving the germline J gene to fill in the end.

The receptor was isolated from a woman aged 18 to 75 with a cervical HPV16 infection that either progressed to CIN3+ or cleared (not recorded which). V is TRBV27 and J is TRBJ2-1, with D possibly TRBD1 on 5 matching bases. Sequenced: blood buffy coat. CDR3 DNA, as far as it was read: TGTGCCAGCAGTCCGAGACAGTTCCAGTCCCACAATGAG. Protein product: CASSPRQFQSHNE. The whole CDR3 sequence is CASSPRQFQSHNEQFF.